The T cell receptor (beta chain) under discussion was sequenced for a study of blood T cell repertoires in COVID-19. Data came from immunoSEQ multiplex PCR; TCRdb stores just in-frame clones and leaves some out. The sample contains 65,000 to 80,000 clones, under 95% of which appear only once. CDR3 size: 16 residues. V gave up 4 bases and J gave up 0 bases; unmatched junction bases: 5. CDR1 and CDR2 (germline): ENHRY, SYGVKD. The receptor's source is a human donor in a cohort sampled during active COVID-19. Material for sequencing was peripheral blood. This chain connects TRBV10-3 to TRBJ2-2, with TRBD1 identical over 7 bases. CDR3 in DNA: TGTGCCATCAGTGTAGACAGGGTGGCGAACACCGGGGAGCTGTTTTTT. As protein: CAISVDRVANTGELFF.